This T cell receptor (beta chain) was sequenced in a study of blood T cell repertoires in COVID-19. Study-level information: Donors in the United States, Italy and Spain gave samples during acute or convalescent COVID-19. PBMCs, B-cell-depleted T cells, or T cells provided the cDNA or gDNA that made up the material.

In the authors' methods: Quantification of nucleated cells was approximated via reference gene primer amplification. Sequenced by immunoSEQ multiplex PCR; TCRdb stores in-frame clones only, minus some. That table is the source of V, J and clone size, and D and trimming were worked out from the DNA. The table has 50,000 to 60,000 clones, approximately 85% seen once. Germline V gene data show CDR1 as MGHRA and CDR2 as YSYEKL. Trimming cost V 0 bases and J 0 bases, with 12 bases left between them. The CDR3 runs 17 residues. J is TRBJ2-4 and V is TRBV4-1, with D possibly TRBD1 on 5 matching bases. This receptor was obtained from a human donor in a cohort sampled during active COVID-19. The material sequenced was peripheral blood. For the CDR3, the DNA is TGCGCCAGCAGCCAAGACCAGGGTTCGCTAGCCAAAAACATTCAGTACTTC. This gives the protein CASSQDQGSLAKNIQYF.